This T cell receptor (beta chain) was sequenced in a study of beta chain features in type 1 diabetes. Findings of the study overall: Moderately but significantly shorter TCRB CDR3s were found in Type 1 diabetes patients in all four CD4+ subsets. With patients and controls alike, PCR might favor shorter templates to an equal degree.

With V trimmed by 4 bases and J by 0 bases, 3 bases remained unmatched. The length of the CDR3 is 16 residues. From germline, CDR1 is SNHLY and CDR2 FYNNEI. Populations obtained by sorting all exceeded 95% purity. All of the isolated RNA was reverse transcribed, so expressed TCRB transcripts were sequenced. TCRdb's table, derived via immunoSEQ multiplex PCR, lists solely in-frame clones and lacks some. The data hold 400,000 or so clones, with around 10% observed a single time. This clone came up a few times. Antigen: not known. Specimen: central memory CD4+ T cells from blood. The receptor was derived from a man aged 25-45 years with type 1 diabetes. The J gene is TRBJ1-4, the V gene TRBV2; TRBD1 matches at 9 bases. The CDR3 DNA reads as TGTGCCAGCAGTGGGGGACAGGGCGCAACTAATGAAAAACTGTTTTTT. It codes for CASSGGQGATNEKLFF.